This T cell receptor (beta chain) was documented in a study of beta chain features in type 1 diabetes. Study-level results: PCR might pick shorter templates more often, in the same way for patients and controls. Type 1 diabetes patients showed a moderate but significant shortening of TCRB CDR3s in all four CD4+ subsets. Patients' naive, central memory and regulatory TCRB repertoires appeared more alike than those of healthy donors.

Populations isolated by sorting all had purity greater than 98%. Trimming took off 4 bases at V and 0 bases at J, with 10 bases between the two ends. Germline CDR1 reads LNHDA; CDR2 reads SQIVND (reference sequence). This CDR3 is 14 amino acids long. With respect to this clone: The target antigen is unknown.

Expressed TCRB transcripts were sequenced, since all the RNA that had been isolated was reverse transcribed. Clones were sequenced by immunoSEQ multiplex PCR, and TCRdb holds only the in-frame ones, with some missing. The table lists about 710,000 clones, 11% to 15% of them singletons. Sequenced: naive CD4+ T cells from blood. The V call is TRBV19, the J call TRBJ2-7; the D gene is possibly TRBD2 (5 bases). The receptor comes from a young man with type 1 diabetes. CDR3 bases: TGTGCCAGTAGTAATTTAGCGCGCTCCTACGAGCAGTACTTC. This codes for CASSNLARSYEQYF.